The rows below give T cell receptor beta chains drawn from one sample of a study of T cells in tuberculosis. This table comes from immunoSEQ multiplex PCR, and its TCRdb copy is limited to in-frame clones, with some not included. The sample contains under 45,000 clones, around 93% of which appear only once. This sample comprised PBMCs, obtained at tuberculosis diagnosis. The receptors originated from an adult with tuberculosis. Each CDR3 is given with its conserved first and last residue. D genes are given only for firm matches. Size values are once, few and many counts, or a class for expanded clones, and some rows have none.

-	-	TRBV15	TRBJ2-5	CATEGFQETQYF	TGTGCCACGGAGGGTTTCCAAGAGACCCAGTACTTC
once	-	TRBV4-1	TRBJ2-1	CASSQTPVTSGFYNEQFF	TGCGCCAGCAGCCAAACCCCCGTGACGAGCGGCTTTTACAATGAGCAGTTCTTC
-	TRBD1	TRBV29-1	TRBJ1-2	CSGTGAGYGYTF	TGCAGCGGTACAGGGGCCGGCTATGGCTACACCTTC
-	-	TRBV5-6	TRBJ2-3	CASSLPEADTQYF	TGTGCCAGCAGTTTGCCGGAGGCAGATACGCAGTATTTT
-	-	TRBV7-2	TRBJ2-3	CASSLGALSTDTQYF	TGTGCCAGCAGCTTAGGGGCACTCAGCACAGATACGCAGTATTTT
-	-	TRBV5-1	TRBJ2-5	CASSLGGDGETQYF	TGCGCCAGCAGCTTGGGAGGCGATGGAGAGACCCAGTACTTC
-	-	TRBV19	TRBJ1-1	CASSISGVNTEAFF	TGTGCCAGTAGTATTTCGGGGGTGAACACTGAAGCTTTCTTT
few	-	TRBV6-1	TRBJ1-4	CASSEEAAVEKLFF	TGTGCCAGCAGTGAAGAGGCAGCGGTTGAAAAACTGTTTTTT
-	TRBD1	TRBV5-6	TRBJ1-2	CASSEGTGWRYGYTF	TGTGCCAGCAGCGAGGGGACAGGGTGGAGATATGGCTACACCTTC
-	TRBD2	TRBV27	TRBJ2-6	CASSLRALAGGRYSGANVLTF	TGTGCCAGCAGTTTAAGAGCACTAGCGGGGGGTCGATACTCTGGGGCCAACGTCCTGACTTTC
-	-	TRBV5-1	TRBJ2-6	CASSREAGANVLTF	TGCGCCAGCAGCAGGGAGGCTGGGGCCAACGTCCTGACTTTC
once	-	TRBV7-3	TRBJ1-1	CASKLTLESAEAFF	TGTGCCAGCAAGCTTACTTTAGAGTCTGCTGAAGCTTTCTTT
once	-	TRBV5-1	TRBJ2-7	CASSPERQPAYEQYF	TGCGCCAGCAGCCCAGAACGACAGCCAGCCTACGAGCAGTACTTC
-	TRBD2	TRBV2	TRBJ2-7	CASKGLADYEQYF	TGTGCCAGCAAAGGACTAGCGGACTACGAGCAGTACTTC
-	TRBD1	TRBV28	TRBJ2-5	CASSSRGQAGETQYF	TGTGCCAGCAGCTCCAGGGGACAGGCAGGGGAGACCCAGTACTTC
-	-	TRBV5-1	TRBJ1-4	CASSFLGQNNEKLFF	TGCGCCAGCAGCTTTCTAGGACAGAATAATGAAAAACTGTTTTTT
-	-	TRBV6-5	TRBJ1-2	CASSYSGQGGYTF	TGTGCCAGCAGTTACTCGGGGCAGGGTGGCTACACCTTC
-	TRBD2	TRBV13	TRBJ2-5	CASSLALTSGDRQETQYF	TGTGCCAGCAGCTTAGCCCTGACTAGCGGGGACCGGCAAGAGACCCAGTACTTC
-	-	TRBV6-1	TRBJ1-5	CASTSTPYSNQPQHF	TGTGCCAGCACCTCTACTCCGTATAGCAATCAGCCCCAGCATTTT
once	TRBD1	TRBV13	TRBJ2-7	CASSQQGAAYEQYF	TGTGCCAGCAGCCAGCAGGGGGCGGCCTACGAGCAGTACTTC
-	TRBD2	TRBV7-2	TRBJ2-3	CASSSSGGASDTQYF	TGTGCCAGCAGCTCTAGCGGGGGGGCGTCAGATACGCAGTATTTT
-	TRBD1	TRBV25-1	TRBJ1-6	CASSPGGGNSPLHF	TGTGCCAGCAGCCCAGGGGGCGGGAATTCACCCCTCCACTTT
few	TRBD1	TRBV19	TRBJ2-2	CASSIGQGAIGELFF	TGTGCCAGTAGTATAGGGCAGGGGGCAATCGGGGAGCTGTTTTTT
-	TRBD1	TRBV7-3	TRBJ2-1	CASSLRQGANNEQFF	TGTGCCAGCAGCTTAAGACAGGGGGCAAACAATGAGCAGTTCTTC
few	TRBD2	TRBV6-6	TRBJ2-3	CACIGTGGRLDTQYF	TGTGCCTGCATCGGGACGGGGGGGCGTTTAGATACGCAGTATTTT
-	-	TRBV9	TRBJ2-2	CASSVASVAGTGELFF	TGTGCCAGCAGCGTAGCTTCGGTAGCTGGCACCGGGGAGCTGTTTTTT
-	TRBD1	TRBV28	TRBJ1-6	CASSLYGTENSPLHF	TGTGCCAGCAGTTTATATGGGACAGAAAATTCACCCCTCCACTTT
-	-	TRBV7-3	TRBJ2-3	CASSPGLALADTQYF	TGTGCCAGCAGCCCCGGATTAGCCTTGGCAGATACGCAGTATTTT
-	TRBD1	TRBV6-1	TRBJ2-7	CASRGTGIDEQYF	TGTGCCAGCAGGGGGACAGGGATCGACGAGCAGTACTTC
-	TRBD1	TRBV11-2	TRBJ1-4	CASSSRTGGSKLFF	TGTGCCAGCAGCTCCAGGACAGGGGGCTCAAAACTGTTTTTT
-	TRBD2	TRBV6-1	TRBJ2-3	CASSFSGGTDTQYF	TGTGCCAGCAGTTTTAGCGGGGGGACAGATACGCAGTATTTT
-	TRBD2	TRBV5-4	TRBJ2-3	CASSFSSGGTSTDTQYF	TGTGCCAGCAGCTTCTCTAGCGGGGGGACTAGCACAGATACGCAGTATTTT
once	TRBD2	TRBV10-1	TRBJ2-1	CASSSSGGYSYNEQFF	TGCGCCAGCAGTTCTAGCGGGGGGTACTCCTACAATGAGCAGTTCTTC
-	-	TRBV27	TRBJ1-5	CASSLGGSNQPQHF	TGTGCCAGCAGTTTGGGCGGGAGCAATCAGCCCCAGCATTTT
-	-	TRBV7-8	TRBJ2-1	CASSLVSGWINEQFF	TGTGCCAGCAGCTTAGTTTCAGGGTGGATAAATGAGCAGTTCTTC
-	TRBD2	TRBV4-2	TRBJ2-1	CASSQGLAEAYNEQFF	TGTGCCAGCAGCCAAGGACTAGCGGAGGCCTACAATGAGCAGTTCTTC
few	TRBD1	TRBV6-5	TRBJ1-2	CASSYSRGPYGYTF	TGTGCCAGCAGTTACTCGAGGGGGCCCTATGGCTACACCTTC
-	-	TRBV19	TRBJ2-1	CASSIGTYPFF	TGTGCCAGTAGTATCGGGACTTACCCATTCTTC
once	TRBD1	TRBV27	TRBJ2-7	CASGPDRVEQYF	TGTGCCAGCGGACCGGACAGGGTAGAGCAGTACTTC
-	-	TRBV23-1	TRBJ1-3	CASSPLTLDTIYF	TGCGCCAGCAGTCCACTAACACTAGACACCATATATTTT
-	-	TRBV27	TRBJ1-3	CASSKQPGNTIYF	TGTGCCAGCAGCAAACAACCTGGAAACACCATATATTTT
-	-	TRBV5-6	TRBJ1-1	CASSPRVSTEAFF	TGTGCCAGCAGCCCCAGGGTATCCACTGAAGCTTTCTTT